This record covers a single T cell receptor beta chain. What it recognizes is unknown. V dropped 1 base and J dropped 4 bases, with 10 bases sitting between them. Per the germline V gene, CDR1 is SEHNR and CDR2 is FQNEAQ (reference sequence). This CDR3 is built from 14 residues. TCRdb's copy holds only in-frame clones and misses some; the assay was immunoSEQ multiplex PCR. This table holds 90,000 to 120,000 clones, about 91% found once. This sample was included in a study of graft-versus-host responses after intestinal transplantation. On the study more broadly: Recipients uniformly received anti-thymocyte globulin induction, followed by tacrolimus and steroids for around 3 years.

This sequence joins TRBV7-9 and TRBJ1-1; D gene unclear. This sequence originates from a human donor who was the organ donor for an intestinal transplant. The source was unstimulated CD4+ T cells sorted from spleen or lymph node cells, collected before transplant. The CDR3 sequence: CASSLDGLGTEAFF. The DNA of the CDR3 is TGTGCCAGCAGCTTAGATGGGTTGGGCACTGAAGCTTTCTTT.